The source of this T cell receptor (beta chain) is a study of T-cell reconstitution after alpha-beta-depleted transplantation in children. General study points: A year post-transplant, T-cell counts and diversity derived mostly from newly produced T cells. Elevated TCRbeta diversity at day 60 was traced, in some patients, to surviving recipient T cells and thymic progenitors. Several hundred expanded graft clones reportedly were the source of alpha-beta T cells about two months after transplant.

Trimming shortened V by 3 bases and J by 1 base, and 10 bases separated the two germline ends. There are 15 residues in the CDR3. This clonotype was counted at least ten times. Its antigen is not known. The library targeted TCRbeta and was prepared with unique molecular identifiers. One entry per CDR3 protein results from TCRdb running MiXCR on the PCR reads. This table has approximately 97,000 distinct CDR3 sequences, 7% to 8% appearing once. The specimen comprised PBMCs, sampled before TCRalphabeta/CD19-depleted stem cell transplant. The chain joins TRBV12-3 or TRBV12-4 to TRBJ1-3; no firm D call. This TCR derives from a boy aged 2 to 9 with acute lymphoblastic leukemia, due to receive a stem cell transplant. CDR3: CASSLDGYSGNTIYF. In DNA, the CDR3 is TGTGCCAGCAGTTTGGACGGCTATTCTGGAAACACCATATATTTT.